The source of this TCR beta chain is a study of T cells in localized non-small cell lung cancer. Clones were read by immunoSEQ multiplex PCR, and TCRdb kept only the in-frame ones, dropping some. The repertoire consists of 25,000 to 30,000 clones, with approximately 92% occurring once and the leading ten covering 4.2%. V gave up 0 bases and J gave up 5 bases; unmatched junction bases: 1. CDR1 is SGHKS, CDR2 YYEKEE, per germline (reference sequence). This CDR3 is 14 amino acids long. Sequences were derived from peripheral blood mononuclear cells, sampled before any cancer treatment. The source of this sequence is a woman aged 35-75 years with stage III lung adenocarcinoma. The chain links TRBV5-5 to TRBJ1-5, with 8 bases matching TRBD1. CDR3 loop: CASSLAGGDQPQHF. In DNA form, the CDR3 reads TGTGCCAGCAGCTTGGCAGGGGGCGATCAGCCCCAGCATTTT. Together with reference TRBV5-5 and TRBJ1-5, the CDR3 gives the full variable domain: DAGVTQSPTHLIKTRGQQVTLRCSPISGHKSVSWYQQVLGQGPQFIFQYYEKEERGRGNFPDRFSARQFPNYSSELNVNALLLGDSALYLCASSLAGGDQPQHFGDGTRLSIL.